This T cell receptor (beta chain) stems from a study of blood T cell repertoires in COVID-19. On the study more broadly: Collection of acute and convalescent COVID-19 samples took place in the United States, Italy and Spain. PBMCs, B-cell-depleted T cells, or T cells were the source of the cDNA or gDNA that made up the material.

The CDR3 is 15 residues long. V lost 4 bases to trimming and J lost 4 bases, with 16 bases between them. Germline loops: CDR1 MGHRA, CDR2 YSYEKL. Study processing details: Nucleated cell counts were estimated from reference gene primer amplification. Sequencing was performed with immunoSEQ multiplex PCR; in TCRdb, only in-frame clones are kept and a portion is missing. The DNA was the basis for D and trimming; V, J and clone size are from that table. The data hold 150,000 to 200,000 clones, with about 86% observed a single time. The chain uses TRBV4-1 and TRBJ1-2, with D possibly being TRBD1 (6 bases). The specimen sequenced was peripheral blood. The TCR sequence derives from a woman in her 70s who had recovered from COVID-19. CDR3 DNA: TGCGCCAGCAGCCCCCAGGGGACACTCCCCTATGGCTACACCTTC. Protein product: CASSPQGTLPYGYTF.